The clone carrying this T cell receptor beta chain was detected ten times or more. Its antigen remains unknown. This sample is part of a study of CD8 T cells in ankylosing spondylitis. The study's findings and limits: Earlier literature documents some of the motif variants in reactive arthritis synovial fluid and blood. The study identified a TCR beta motif of eight highly homologous variants that appeared characteristic of ankylosing spondylitis blood. In peripheral blood, disease-linked CD8+ clones occurred at relatively low frequencies.

CDR1 and CDR2 (germline): DFQATT, SNEGSKA (reference sequence). V was pared by 0 bases and J by 4 bases, with 12 bases between. The CDR3 contains 14 residues. 5'-RACE, quantitative and with molecular barcodes, yielded the TCR beta libraries. TCRdb reprocessed the 5' RACE reads via MiXCR and lists one record per CDR3 protein. The sample lists some 140,000 distinct CDR3 sequences; roughly 8% were seen once. This chain links TRBV20-1 with TRBJ1-2, with a tentative D call TRBD1 (5 bases). The sequence was obtained from a male donor with ankylosing spondylitis. The specimen was synovial fluid, either unsorted or a sorted T cell fraction (not recorded which). The CDR3 nucleotides read TGCAGTGCTAGAGATGAGACAGTCCTCTATGGCTACACCTTC. Amino acids: CSARDETVLYGYTF.